Listed below are T cell receptor beta chains from one sample, sequenced in a study of liver allograft versus peripheral blood T cells. TCRdb called the reads again in MiXCR, with one record for every CDR3 protein. The table lists around 10,000 distinct CDR3 sequences, 15% to 20% of them singletons, with about 1.7% in the top ten. These TCRs come from a human patient who had a liver transplant. Some of the T cells may derive from the graft donor. The CDR3 runs from the conserved cysteine through the conserved F or W. The order of the fields is clone size, D gene, J gene, V gene, CDR3 DNA, CDR3 protein. The D gene is left open where the match is weak. Size is omitted from some rows. Given values are once, few, many or a class for expanded clones.

medium-sized | NA | TRBJ1-2 | TRBV18 | TGTGCCAGCCACGGCGGGTTCGGGTCTAACTATGGCTACACCTTC | CASHGGFGSNYGYTF
NA | TRBD1 | TRBJ2-1 | TRBV10-1 | TGCGCCAGCGGGGGACAGGCGGGAAATGAGCAGTTCTTC | CASGGQAGNEQFF
medium-sized | TRBD2 | TRBJ2-3 | TRBV19 | TGTGCCAGTACCACTAGCGGGACAGATACGCAGTATTTT | CASTTSGTDTQYF
many | TRBD1 | TRBJ1-2 | TRBV6-1 | TGTGCCAGCAGTGAAATCATGGGACAGATCTATGGCTACACCTTC | CASSEIMGQIYGYTF
medium-sized | TRBD1 | TRBJ2-2 | TRBV30 | TGTGCCTGGAGTATTACAGGGGCCACCGGGGAGCTGTTTTTT | CAWSITGATGELFF
many | NA | TRBJ2-5 | TRBV6-5 | TGTGCCAGCTCGGAAGGAGAGTACCAAGAGACCCAGTACTTC | CASSEGEYQETQYF
medium-sized | NA | TRBJ1-6 | TRBV10-3 | TGTGCCATCAGTGAGCAACAGGGCGCGGATTCACCCCTCCACTTT | CAISEQQGADSPLHF
medium-sized | NA | TRBJ2-5 | TRBV9 | TGTGCCAGCAGCGTAGGTGCAGGGCGACAAGAGACCCAGTACTTC | CASSVGAGRQETQYF
medium-sized | TRBD1 | TRBJ1-2 | TRBV5-6 | TGTGCCAGCAGGCTTCCGGGACAGGGGGCGCTTGGCTACACCTTC | CASRLPGQGALGYTF
few | TRBD1 | TRBJ2-1 | TRBV20-1 | TGCAGTGCTGGATACAGGGGGCTAGGGAACAATGAGCAGTTCTTC | CSAGYRGLGNNEQFF
few | TRBD2 | TRBJ2-7 | TRBV6-2/TRBV6-3 | TGTGCCAGCAGTCCCCGGGGGGGAGTCTACGAGCAGTACTTC | CASSPRGGVYEQYF
medium-sized | NA | TRBJ1-2 | TRBV18 | TGTGCCAGCTCGCCTGGACAGAGCAATGGCTACACCTTC | CASSPGQSNGYTF
medium-sized | TRBD2 | TRBJ2-1 | TRBV10-3 | TGTGCCATCACCAAGACTAGCGAACGGGATGAGCAGTTCTTC | CAITKTSERDEQFF
NA | NA | TRBJ1-5 | TRBV20-1 | TGCAGTGCCAGGGAAAGCAATCAGCCCCAGCATTTT | CSARESNQPQHF